The next 20 T cell receptor beta chains were all read from a single sample in a study of shared clonotypes between healthy human individuals. Libraries were prepared by immunoSEQ multiplex PCR; TCRdb keeps only in-frame clonotypes and omits some of them. The sample lists millions of clones; 95% were seen once. The sample was naive CD4+ T cells sorted from blood. The subset was: CD45RA+ positively selected. The receptors shown here come from a young man in good health.

This clone was counted a few times. This chain uses TRBV29-1 with TRBJ1-2; D uncertain. The ends were cut back, 2 bases at V and 0 bases at J, with 10 bases in the middle. The CDR3 has 14 residues. CDR1 SQVTM and CDR2 ANQGSEA come from the germline V gene. The CDR3, as DNA: TGCAGCGTTGAATACGCAGGTCCTAACTATGGCTACACCTTC. It translates to CSVEYAGPNYGYTF. The full variable domain, rest sourced from reference TRBV29-1 and TRBJ1-2, is SAVISQKPSRDICQRGTSLTIQCQVDSQVTMMFWYRQQPGQSLTLIATANQGSEATYESGFVIDKFPISRPNLTFSTLTVSNMSPEDSSIYLCSVEYAGPNYGYTFGSGTRLTVV.

The chain uses TRBV7-2 and TRBJ2-3; D could derive from TRBD1 or TRBD2 (5 bases each). V gave up 5 bases and J gave up 4 bases, with 16 bases separating them. Germline V CDR1 and CDR2: SGHTA, FQGNSA. The CDR3 length is 15 residues. CDR3 region: CASSVPSRGADTQYF. The CDR3 DNA reads TGTGCCAGCAGCGTACCTAGCAGAGGGGCAGATACGCAGTATTTT. Variable domain in full (rest from reference TRBV7-2 and TRBJ2-3): GAGVSQSPSNKVTEKGKDVELRCDPISGHTALYWYRQSLGQGLEFLIYFQGNSAPDKSGLPSDRFSAERTGGSVSTLTIQRTQQEDSAVYLCASSVPSRGADTQYFGPGTRLTVL.

The sample holds one count of this clone. The chain links TRBV28 to TRBJ2-3; D gene uncertain. Trimming took 9 bases from V and 5 from J, leaving 12 bases between them. CDR1 MDHEN and CDR2 SYDVKM come from the germline V gene. The CDR3 extends over 12 amino acids. CDR3 DNA sequence: TGTGCCAGTCGGTCCACCGTAGATACGCAGTATTTT. It codes for CASRSTVDTQYF.

As concerns this clone: Other DNA sequences in the same sample also yield this CDR3. The chain has TRBV6-1 and TRBJ2-7, with 8 bases identical to TRBD1. Germline V gives CDR1 MNHNS, CDR2 SASEGT. V shed 7 bases, J shed 0 bases, and the junction held 5 bases outside the gene matches. The CDR3 totals 14 residues. CDR3 sequence (DNA): TGTGCCAGCACCAGGACAGGGAGCTCCTACGAGCAGTACTTC. It yields the protein CASTRTGSSYEQYF.

With regard to this clone: Additional DNA sequences in this sample encode the identical CDR3. The J gene is TRBJ2-5, the V gene TRBV5-4; 8 bases agree with TRBD2. The germline gives CDR1 SGHNT, CDR2 YYREEE (reference sequence). The CDR3 loop spans 15 amino acids. With V trimmed by 0 bases and J by 4 bases, 5 bases remained unmatched. The CDR3 DNA is TGTGCCAGCAGCTTGGCCCCGGGGGGGACAGAGACCCAGTACTTC. This translates into CASSLAPGGTETQYF.

V is TRBV30 and J is TRBJ1-2; possibly TRBD1 for D (5 bases). The CDR3 consists of 13 residues. The V and J ends lost 2 bases and 9 bases respectively, with 16 bases between them. From germline, CDR1 is GTSNPN and CDR2 SVGIG (reference sequence). CDR3: CAWSPQGGVSYTF. The CDR3 coding sequence is TGTGCCTGGAGTCCCCAGGGAGGGGTAAGCTACACCTTC.

This clone was counted a single time. The chain employs TRBV7-2 and TRBJ2-4; TRBD2 aligns across 13 bases. J was trimmed by 9 bases and V by 5 bases; bases with no gene match: 10. Per the germline V gene, CDR1 is SGHTA and CDR2 is FQGNSA. The CDR3 spans 16 residues. This CDR3 reads CASSRPGLAGRGIQYF. The CDR3 DNA follows: TGTGCCAGCAGCCGCCCGGGACTAGCGGGGAGGGGCATTCAGTACTTC. The full variable domain, in which reference TRBV7-2 and TRBJ2-4 provide the parts outside the CDR3, is GAGVSQSPSNKVTEKGKDVELRCDPISGHTALYWYRQSLGQGLEFLIYFQGNSAPDKSGLPSDRFSAERTGGSVSTLTIQRTQQEDSAVYLCASSRPGLAGRGIQYFGAGTRLSVL.

This clone was found once. The chain carries TRBV28 and TRBJ2-5, with D maybe TRBD2 (6 bases). The germline CDR1 and CDR2 sequences are MDHEN and SYDVKM. This CDR3 region has 13 residues. The V end lost 5 bases, the J end lost 2 bases, and 9 bases lay between the germline ends. The CDR3 DNA reads TGTGCCAGCAGTGCGACTAGTCAAGAGACCCAGTACTTC. Its translation is CASSATSQETQYF.

Here the CDR3 DNA reads TGCGCCAGCAGCTGGTACAGTGCAACTAATGAAAAACTGTTTTTT. It encodes CASSWYSATNEKLFF. The chain couples TRBV5-1 to TRBJ1-4; D is undetermined. The germline V gene has CDR1 SGHRS and CDR2 YFSETQ. Trimming left V 3 bases short and J 0 bases short, with 9 bases between. The CDR3 spans 15 residues.

V and J are TRBV7-8 and TRBJ2-5; no clear D gene. V lost 1 base to trimming and J lost 5 bases, with 5 bases between them. Per germline, CDR1 SGHVS and CDR2 FQNEAQ. This CDR3 spans 12 amino acids. CDR3 nucleotides: TGTGCCAGCAGCTTAGGGACCGAGACCCAGTACTTC. Translating gives CASSLGTETQYF.

The chain links TRBV2 to TRBJ1-1; 8 positions match TRBD1. V shed 4 bases and J 4 bases; nucleotides not matched to a gene: 2. The CDR3 runs to 13 residues. In germline, CDR1 is SNHLY, CDR2 FYNNEI. Here the CDR3 reads CASSAGGITEAFF. The CDR3 DNA sequence: TGTGCCAGCAGTGCAGGGGGCATCACTGAAGCTTTCTTT.

This rearrangement joins TRBV5-5 to TRBJ2-7, with 7 bases that match TRBD1. Looked up from germline, CDR1 is SGHKS and CDR2 is YYEKEE (reference sequence). This CDR3 has 15 residues. The junction had 5 bases not matched to a gene; V was cut back by 2 bases and J by 0 bases. CDR3 sequence (DNA): TGTGCCAGCAGCTTAGCGACAGGGAGCTCCTACGAGCAGTACTTC. The encoded protein is CASSLATGSSYEQYF.

The chain has TRBV18 and TRBJ2-1; 10 bases map to TRBD1. The CDR3 sequence is 15 residues long. The trim removed 2 bases at V and 3 bases at J, leaving 1 base unmatched. Germline V gene sequence: CDR1 KGHSH, CDR2 LQKENI. The CDR3: CASSPGDRGYNEQFF. In DNA form, the CDR3 reads TGTGCCAGCTCACCAGGGGACAGGGGCTACAATGAGCAGTTCTTC.

The CDR3 is CASSLQAGKFF. CDR3 nucleotide sequence: TGTGCCAGCAGCCTCCAAGCGGGAAAGTTCTTC. This rearrangement joins TRBV7-9 to TRBJ2-1, with TRBD2 identical over 7 bases. The CDR3 runs to 11 residues. V was pared by 5 bases and J by 14 bases, with 6 bases of the junction left unmatched. Germline-derived CDR1 and CDR2 are SEHNR and FQNEAQ (reference sequence).

This rearrangement joins TRBV5-4 to TRBJ1-1; D gene unclear. V lost 1 base, J lost 0 bases, and 7 bases lay in between. Germline values: CDR1 SGHNT, CDR2 YYREEE (reference sequence). The CDR3 sequence is 14 residues long. CDR3 nucleotides: TGTGCCAGCAGCTTGAAGGGATTGAACACTGAAGCTTTCTTT. It is translated as CASSLKGLNTEAFF.

Turning to this clone: In the same sample, other DNA sequences code for this CDR3. J is TRBJ2-1 and V is TRBV5-4; 8 bases match TRBD2. Germline CDR1 reads SGHNT; CDR2 reads YYREEE (reference sequence). V shed 0 bases, J shed 1 base, and the junction held 3 bases outside the gene matches. The CDR3 consists of 16 residues. The CDR3 sequence is CASSLGRGGSYNEQFF. The CDR3 DNA sequence: TGTGCCAGCAGCTTGGGCCGGGGGGGTTCCTACAATGAGCAGTTCTTC.

V gene TRBV18 combines with J gene TRBJ1-2, with D perhaps matching TRBD1 (5 bases). Germline-derived CDR1 and CDR2 are KGHSH and LQKENI. The germline V and J ends were trimmed by 0 bases and 3 bases, with 11 bases remaining between them. This CDR3 contains 15 residues. CDR3 bases: TGTGCCAGCTCACCACCGAAGGGGTTGGACTATGGCTACACCTTC. It is translated as CASSPPKGLDYGYTF.

The rearrangement links TRBV7-9 to TRBJ1-2, with D maybe TRBD1 (6 bases). This CDR3 is built from 14 residues. Trimming left V 5 bases short and J 8 bases short, with 18 bases between. Germline CDR1 is SEHNR and CDR2 is FQNEAQ (reference sequence). The DNA for the CDR3 is TGTGCCAGCAGCAACCGTCAGGCAGGGGAGGGCTACACCTTC. Translated: CASSNRQAGEGYTF.

The rearrangement uses TRBV6-4 and TRBJ2-1; weak D call: TRBD2 (7 bases). CDR3 length equals 16 residues. Germline V gene data show CDR1 as MRHNA and CDR2 as SNTAGT. V was trimmed by 6 bases and J by 4 bases, leaving 19 bases between them. The DNA for the CDR3 is TGTGCCAGCAGACGCCTAGGGGGGGCGAGTTACAATGAGCAGTTCTTC. Its translation is CASRRLGGASYNEQFF.

V usage is TRBV29-1 and J usage is TRBJ2-1; 7 positions agree with TRBD1. Looked up from germline, CDR1 is SQVTM and CDR2 is ANQGSEA. J gave up 6 bases and V 4 bases, and 6 bases lay outside the gene matches. The CDR3 runs to 13 residues. Here the CDR3 reads CSVGEGQTNEQFF. Written as DNA, the CDR3 is TGCAGCGTTGGTGAGGGACAGACCAATGAGCAGTTCTTC.